This T cell receptor (beta chain) was captured by sequencing in a study of regulatory T cells in long-lasting Graves disease. About this clonotype: Its antigen is undetermined.

Described time point: persistent/refractory GD, antithyroid drugs over 5 years with positive TRAb. RNA from PBMCs was the source of the TCR library. Graves' disease diagnosis followed American Thyroid Association guidelines. One endocrinology department in Xi'an, China, was where patients came from. Investigators prepared the TCR beta libraries by applying iRepertoire HTBI primers and Arm-PCR of CDR3 regions. A single record per CDR3 protein comes from TCRdb applying MiXCR to the multiplex PCR reads. The table has about 310,000 distinct CDR3 sequences, 20% to 25% seen once. The CDR3 is 16 amino acids. CDR1 SGHVS and CDR2 FQNEAQ come from the germline V gene. The V end was cut by 2 bases, the J end by 4 bases, with 18 bases between. General study findings and limits: Shared public clonotypes totalled roughly 2,500 in persistent patients, compared with approximately 970 in new patients. Persistent Graves' patients had lower TCR diversity than newly diagnosed ones.

The source is a female donor with Graves disease. This rearrangement joins TRBV7-8 to TRBJ2-7; D unclear. This specimen was peripheral blood mononuclear cells (PBMCs), taken when the disease was refractory, from a patient treated with antithyroid drugs. CDR3 DNA sequence: TGTGCCAGCAGCTTATCCCCTAACCCTGCTTTATACGAGCAGTACTTC. Protein sequence: CASSLSPNPALYEQYF. Supplemented by reference TRBV7-8 and TRBJ2-7, the full variable domain reads GAGVSQSPRYKVAKRGQDVALRCDPISGHVSLFWYQQALGQGPEFLTYFQNEAQLDKSGLPSDRFFAERPEGSVSTLKIQRTQQEDSAVYLCASSLSPNPALYEQYFGPGTRLTVT.